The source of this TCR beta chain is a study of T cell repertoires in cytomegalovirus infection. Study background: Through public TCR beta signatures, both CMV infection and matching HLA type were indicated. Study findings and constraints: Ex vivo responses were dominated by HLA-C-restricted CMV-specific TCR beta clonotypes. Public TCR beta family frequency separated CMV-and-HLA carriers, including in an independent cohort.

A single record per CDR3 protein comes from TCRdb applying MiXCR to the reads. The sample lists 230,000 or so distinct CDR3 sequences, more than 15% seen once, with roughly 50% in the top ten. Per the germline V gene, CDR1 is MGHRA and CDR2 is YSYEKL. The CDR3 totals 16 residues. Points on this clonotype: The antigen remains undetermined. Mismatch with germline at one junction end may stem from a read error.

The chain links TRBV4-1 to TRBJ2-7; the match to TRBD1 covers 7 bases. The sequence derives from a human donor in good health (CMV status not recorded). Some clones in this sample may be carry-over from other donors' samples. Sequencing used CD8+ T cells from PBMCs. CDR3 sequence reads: CASSQEATGVPDEQYF. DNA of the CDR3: TGTGCCAGCAGCCAAGAAGCCACAGGGGTGCCGGACGAGCAGTACTTC.